The entry that follows covers one TCR beta chain sequence. The germline gives CDR1 LGHNT, CDR2 FRNRAP. The CDR3 runs 12 residues. V was trimmed by 1 base and J by 7 bases, leaving 7 bases between them. The data originate from a study of blood T cell repertoires in COVID-19. Study information: Spain, Italy and the United States supplied samples that represented acute and convalescent COVID-19. In each case, the material was cDNA or gDNA derived from T cells, B-cell-depleted T cells, or PBMCs.

Only in-frame clones appear in the TCRdb table, and some are missing; sequencing was by immunoSEQ multiplex PCR. The profile shows a few hundred thousand clones, approximately 85% of them singletons. The sample was peripheral blood. The receptor was derived from a human donor in a cohort sampled during active COVID-19. The rearrangement uses TRBV12-5 and TRBJ1-1; a weak D match, TRBD1 (5 bases). CDR3: CASGLGGLEAFF. The DNA of the CDR3 is TGTGCTAGTGGTTTGGGGGGCCTTGAAGCTTTCTTT.